The 14 T cell receptor beta chains in this list originate from one sample, sequenced in a study of vaccination effects on CD4 cells after COVID-19. Method: immunoSEQ multiplex PCR; TCRdb's copy keeps in-frame clones and lacks some. This table has around 68,000 clones, about 80% appearing once. Sequencing in the ViraFEST assay came after antigen-specific CD4+ T cells had been expanded with viral peptide pools, which were used to stimulate PBMC. Researchers isolated CD4+ T cells once roughly nine days of culture had elapsed. According to the study, vaccine recipients showed no prior SARS-CoV-2 infection and negative nucleocapsid antibodies. Their antigens are not known. The sample consisted of CD4+ T cells from PBMCs cultured with SARS-CoV-2 spike peptides, taken before COVID-19 vaccination. Receptor source: a human donor who received a COVID-19 vaccine.

This clone has just one count. The J gene is TRBJ2-5, the V gene TRBV7-9; D may correspond to TRBD1 or TRBD2 (5 bases each). This CDR3 comprises 14 residues. Trimming pared 5 bases from V and 0 bases from J, leaving 10 bases between. CDR1 is SEHNR and CDR2 is FQNEAQ in the germline V gene (reference sequence). This CDR3 is CASSPGHNQETQYF. The CDR3, as DNA: TGTGCCAGCAGCCCGGGGCACAACCAAGAGACCCAGTACTTC.

This clone was detected only once. The chain is built from TRBV30 and TRBJ1-4; no reliable D call. Trimming left V 3 bases short and J 7 bases short, with 12 bases between. Germline values: CDR1 GTSNPN, CDR2 SVGIG (reference sequence). The length of the CDR3 is 13 residues. The CDR3: CAWRGRVLEKLFF. Here the CDR3 DNA reads TGTGCCTGGAGGGGGAGGGTTCTTGAAAAACTGTTTTTT.

The V and J genes are TRBV5-1 and TRBJ1-6, with 9 bases lining up with TRBD1. V shed 4 bases and J 7 bases; nucleotides not matched to a gene: 3. The CDR3 is made up of 14 amino acids. The germline gives CDR1 SGHRS, CDR2 YFSETQ. The CDR3 sequence is CASSRGQGNSPLHF. CDR3 in DNA: TGCGCCAGCAGCCGAGGACAGGGGAATTCACCCCTCCACTTT. The whole variable domain, filled in from reference TRBV5-1 and TRBJ1-6, reads KAGVTQTPRYLIKTRGQQVTLSCSPISGHRSVSWYQQTPGQGLQFLFEYFSETQRNKGNFPGRFSGRQFSNSRSEMNVSTLELGDSALYLCASSRGQGNSPLHFGNGTRLTVT.

The chain employs TRBV6-5 and TRBJ1-2; D remains ambiguous. The CDR3 totals 15 residues. CDR1 is MNHEY and CDR2 is SVGAGI in the germline V gene. V gave up 2 bases and J gave up 3 bases, with 13 bases separating them. The CDR3 bases are TGTGCCAGCAGTTACGTGGGGAGTGGAGACTATGGCTACACCTTC. Translation gives CASSYVGSGDYGYTF.

J is TRBJ2-1 and V is TRBV11-2; 10 bases agree with TRBD1. Germline V gene sequence: CDR1 SGHAT, CDR2 FQNNGV. This CDR3 comprises 16 residues. Germline trimming cut 6 bases from V and 3 bases from J; bases unmatched to any gene: 8. The CDR3 here is CASRATGTGDYNEQFF. CDR3 DNA sequence: TGTGCCAGCAGGGCGACCGGGACAGGGGACTACAATGAGCAGTTCTTC.

V is TRBV28 and J is TRBJ2-3; 8 bases are a match to TRBD2. The CDR3 has 15 residues. CDR1 is MDHEN, CDR2 SYDVKM, per germline. V was pared by 5 bases and J by 8 bases, with 12 bases of the junction left unmatched. CDR3 bases: TGTGCCAGCAGTCCCTCAATAGCGGGGCAAGGTACGCAGTATTTT. Its translation: CASSPSIAGQGTQYF.

The chain uses TRBV5-1 and TRBJ2-2; D not resolved. CDR1 SGHRS and CDR2 YFSETQ come from the germline V gene. The CDR3 is 14 residues long. Trimming stripped 5 bases from V and 1 base from J, with 9 bases between. The CDR3 spells CASSNSRNTGELFF. CDR3 in DNA: TGCGCCAGCAGTAATTCACGGAACACCGGGGAGCTGTTTTTT.

The chain is built from TRBV7-2 and TRBJ1-3; maybe TRBD1 (5 bases). CDR3 length equals 15 residues. V lost 1 base, J lost 9 bases, and 16 bases lay in between. Germline V gene sequence: CDR1 SGHTA, CDR2 FQGNSA. The DNA of the CDR3 is TGTGCCAGCAGCTTAGTCGGGCAGGGCCTGGGCACCATATATTTT. It codes for CASSLVGQGLGTIYF.

The gene calls are TRBV6-5 and TRBJ1-4; 7 bases fit TRBD1. The CDR3 totals 15 residues. V lost 2 bases and J lost 8; bases outside the gene matches: 8. CDR1 is MNHEY, CDR2 SVGAGI, per germline. CDR3 amino acids: CASSYTAGGYEKLFF. DNA for the CDR3: TGTGCCAGCAGTTACACGGCAGGGGGATACGAAAAACTGTTTTTT.

The chain carries TRBV7-9 and TRBJ2-7; 10 bases agree with TRBD1. V shed 5 bases and J 9 bases; nucleotides not matched to a gene: 7. From germline, CDR1 is SEHNR and CDR2 FQNEAQ (reference sequence). The CDR3 runs to 13 residues. CDR3 region: CASSGTGALGQYV. CDR3 DNA sequence: TGTGCCAGCAGCGGGACAGGGGCTTTGGGGCAGTACGTC.

CDR3 DNA: TGCAGTGCTTCAGGGTTCGGCTACACCTTC. Translation gives CSASGFGYTF. The rearrangement links TRBV20-1 to TRBJ1-2; tentative D call: TRBD1 (5 bases). The CDR3 totals 10 residues. The germline V gene encodes CDR1 DFQATT and CDR2 SNEGSKA (reference sequence). V was clipped by 5 bases and J by 8 bases, with 9 bases between them.

This rearrangement joins TRBV5-1 to TRBJ2-3; 8 bases map to TRBD1. The CDR3 extends over 14 amino acids. V lost 4 bases and J lost 5; bases outside the gene matches: 6. From germline, CDR1 is SGHRS and CDR2 YFSETQ. The CDR3 sequence is CASSQDREIDTQYF. As DNA, the CDR3 is TGCGCCAGCAGCCAGGACAGGGAGATAGATACGCAGTATTTT.

The chain combines TRBV2 with TRBJ2-1, with 9 bases matching TRBD1. CDR3 length equals 14 residues. The ends lost 2 bases at V and 5 bases at J; junction bases unmatched: 1. Germline CDR1 and CDR2: SNHLY and FYNNEI. The CDR3 sequence is CASSERTGDNEQFF. The CDR3 DNA is TGTGCCAGCAGTGAACGGACAGGGGACAATGAGCAGTTCTTC.

The V call is TRBV29-1, the J call TRBJ1-2; D ambiguous. The V end was cut by 4 bases, the J end by 8 bases, with 11 bases between. The CDR3 spans 11 residues. Germline V gene data show CDR1 as SQVTM and CDR2 as ANQGSEA. CDR3 nucleotides: TGCAGCGTTGGGGCTGGCAGGGGCTACACCTTC. Protein sequence: CSVGAGRGYTF. Together with reference TRBV29-1 and TRBJ1-2, the CDR3 gives the full variable domain: SAVISQKPSRDICQRGTSLTIQCQVDSQVTMMFWYRQQPGQSLTLIATANQGSEATYESGFVIDKFPISRPNLTFSTLTVSNMSPEDSSIYLCSVGAGRGYTFGSGTRLTVV.